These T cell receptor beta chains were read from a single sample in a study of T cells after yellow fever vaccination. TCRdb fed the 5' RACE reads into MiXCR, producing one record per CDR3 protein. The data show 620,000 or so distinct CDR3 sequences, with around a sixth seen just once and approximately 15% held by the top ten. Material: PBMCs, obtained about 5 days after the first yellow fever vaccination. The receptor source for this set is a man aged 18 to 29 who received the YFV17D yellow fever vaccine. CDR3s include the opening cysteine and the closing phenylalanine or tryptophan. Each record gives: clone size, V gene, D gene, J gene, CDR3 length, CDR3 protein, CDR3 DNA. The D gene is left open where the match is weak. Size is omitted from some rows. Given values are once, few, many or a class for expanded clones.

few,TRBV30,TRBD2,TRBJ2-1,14,CAWSPGLAGVEQFF,TGTGCCTGGAGTCCCGGACTAGCGGGGGTAGAGCAGTTCTTC
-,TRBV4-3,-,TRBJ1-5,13,CASSQQVDQPQHF,TGCGCCAGCAGCCAACAGGTAGATCAGCCCCAGCATTTT
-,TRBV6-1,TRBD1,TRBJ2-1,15,CASRQDRGKGNEQFF,TGTGCCAGCAGACAAGACAGGGGTAAGGGGAATGAGCAGTTCTTC
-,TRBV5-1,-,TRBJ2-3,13,CASSTPRADTQYF,TGCGCCAGCAGCACCCCGCGGGCAGATACGCAGTATTTT
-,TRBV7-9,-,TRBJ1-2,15,CASSLAVWGDYGYTF,TGTGCCAGCAGCTTGGCAGTTTGGGGAGATTATGGCTACACCTTC
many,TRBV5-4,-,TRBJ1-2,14,CASSPPGKSYGYTF,TGTGCCAGCAGCCCCCCCGGCAAGAGCTATGGCTACACCTTC
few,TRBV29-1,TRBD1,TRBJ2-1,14,CSGSGGSSYNEQFF,TGCAGCGGCTCAGGGGGCAGCTCCTACAATGAGCAGTTCTTC
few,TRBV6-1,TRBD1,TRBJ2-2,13,CASGDRVFGELFF,TGTGCCAGCGGGGACAGGGTATTCGGGGAGCTGTTTTTT
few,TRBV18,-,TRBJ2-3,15,CASSPGGPHTDTQYF,TGTGCCAGCTCACCTGGGGGTCCACACACAGATACGCAGTATTTT
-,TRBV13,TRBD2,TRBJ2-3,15,CASSPPLAGIDTQYF,TGTGCCAGCAGCCCCCCACTAGCGGGGATAGATACGCAGTATTTT
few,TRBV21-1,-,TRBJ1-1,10,CASSKTEAFF,TGTGCCAGCAGCAAAACTGAAGCTTTCTTT
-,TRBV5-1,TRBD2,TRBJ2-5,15,CASSSQRGAGETQYF,TGCGCCAGCAGCTCCCAGCGGGGGGCAGGAGAGACCCAGTACTTC
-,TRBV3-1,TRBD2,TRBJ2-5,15,CASSETSGVIGTQYF,TGTGCCAGCAGCGAGACTAGCGGGGTTATCGGGACCCAGTACTTC
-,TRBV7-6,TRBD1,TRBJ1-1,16,CASSLGTVLLNTEAFF,TGTGCCAGCAGCCTCGGGACAGTACTACTGAACACTGAAGCTTTCTTT
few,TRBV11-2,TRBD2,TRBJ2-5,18,CASSLGWGAGGNQETQYF,TGTGCCAGCAGCTTAGGGTGGGGAGCGGGGGGGAACCAAGAGACCCAGTACTTC
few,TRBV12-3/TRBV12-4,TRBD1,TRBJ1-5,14,CASTRQGSDQPQHF,TGTGCCAGCACGCGACAGGGAAGTGATCAGCCCCAGCATTTT
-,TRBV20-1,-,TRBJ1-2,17,CSARQPGLRNWGYGYTF,TGCAGTGCTAGGCAACCGGGACTCCGAAATTGGGGCTATGGCTACACCTTC
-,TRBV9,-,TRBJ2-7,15,CASSALDGSYPEQYF,TGTGCCAGCAGCGCCCTGGACGGCTCGTACCCCGAGCAGTACTTC
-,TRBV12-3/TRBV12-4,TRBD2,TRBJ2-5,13,CASSTGGSQTQYF,TGTGCCAGCAGTACGGGAGGGTCGCAGACCCAGTACTTC
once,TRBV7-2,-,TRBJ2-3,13,CASSRLFTDTQYF,TGTGCCAGCAGCCGACTCTTCACAGATACGCAGTATTTT
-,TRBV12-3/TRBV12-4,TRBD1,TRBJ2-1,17,CASTPRQGSTGNNVQFF,TGTGCCAGCACCCCTAGACAGGGGTCAACGGGGAACAATGTGCAGTTCTTC
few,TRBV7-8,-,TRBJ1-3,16,CASSLKGGISGNTIYF,TGTGCCAGCAGCTTAAAGGGCGGGATCTCTGGAAACACCATATATTTT
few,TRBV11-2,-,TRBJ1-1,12,CASSYDQTEAFF,TGTGCCAGCAGCTACGATCAGACTGAAGCTTTCTTT
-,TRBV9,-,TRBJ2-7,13,CASSGGVSYEQYF,TGTGCCAGCAGTGGAGGCGTCTCCTACGAGCAGTACTTC
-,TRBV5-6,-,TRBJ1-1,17,CASTLWQFEAVATEAFF,TGTGCCAGCACCCTTTGGCAATTCGAAGCGGTCGCGACTGAAGCTTTCTTT
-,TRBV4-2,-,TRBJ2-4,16,CASSQTGTRSKNIPYF,TGTGCCAGCAGCCAAACGGGGACAAGATCCAAAAACATTCCGTACTTC
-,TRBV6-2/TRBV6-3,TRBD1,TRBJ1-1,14,CASRPTGEHTEAFF,TGTGCCAGCAGACCGACAGGGGAGCACACTGAAGCTTTCTTT
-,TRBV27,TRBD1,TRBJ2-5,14,CASSLRGREETQYF,TGTGCCAGCAGTTTAAGGGGGCGTGAAGAGACCCAGTACTTC
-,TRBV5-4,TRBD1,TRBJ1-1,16,CASTRNQGAPNTEAFF,TGTGCCAGCACGCGGAACCAGGGGGCGCCGAACACTGAAGCTTTCTTT
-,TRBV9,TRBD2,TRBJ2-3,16,CASSGVAGGTTDTQYF,TGTGCCAGCAGCGGAGTAGCGGGGGGAACCACAGATACGCAGTATTTT
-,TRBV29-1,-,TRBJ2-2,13,CSVRHSYTGELFF,TGCAGCGTTCGGCACAGTTATACCGGGGAGCTGTTTTTT
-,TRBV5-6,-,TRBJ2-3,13,CASSLRHPDTQYF,TGTGCCAGCAGCTTGCGACACCCAGATACGCAGTATTTT